This T cell receptor beta chain was profiled in a study of cytomegalovirus exposure and HLA in healthy donors. Study-wide context: A previous analysis identified 95 million to 140 million unique TCR beta sequences derived from roughly 190 million T cells. Study-wide results and caveats: Specificity of three CMV-associated chains for CMV antigens was verified in vitro. Across donors, presence/absence analyses took sequencing depth to be roughly uniform.

The V gene end was trimmed by 8 bases and the J gene end by 5 bases; junction bases not matched to a gene: 15. The CDR3 has 16 amino acids. The germline gives CDR1 KGHSH, CDR2 LQKENI. Vbeta (60) and Jbeta (13) primers were used in the PCR. The data were produced by immunoSEQ multiplex PCR, yet TCRdb's version contains in-frame clones alone and is incomplete. In the table there are about 160,000 clones, roughly 70% of which are singletons. Turning to this clone: Its antigen is unknown.

Input material: PBMCs. J is TRBJ2-1 and V is TRBV18; 7 bases map to TRBD1. The TCR originated in a woman in her 50s in good health and CMV-seropositive. CDR3: CASHFKRDRINNEQFF. CDR3 sequence (DNA): TGTGCCAGCCATTTTAAACGGGACAGAATAAACAATGAGCAGTTCTTC.